Below are 26 T cell receptor beta chains sequenced from a single sample in a study of CD8 T cells in ankylosing spondylitis. MiXCR was run by TCRdb on the 5' RACE reads, yielding one entry per CDR3 protein. The table records roughly 250,000 distinct CDR3 sequences, less than 10% of them present only once. Sequenced input: blood, either unsorted or a sorted T cell fraction (not recorded which). The receptor source for this set is a male donor with ankylosing spondylitis or in good health (not recorded which).

This clonotype appeared many times. The chain joins TRBV6-2 or TRBV6-3 to TRBJ2-5; D might be TRBD2 (6 bases). Trimming left V 0 bases short and J 7 bases short, with 9 bases between. CDR1 MNHEY and CDR2 SVGEGT come from the germline V gene. CDR3 length equals 13 residues. The DNA for the CDR3 is TGTGCCAGCAGTTACTCGGACTATGGGACCCAGTACTTC. Encoded protein: CASSYSDYGTQYF.

The chain links TRBV29-1 to TRBJ2-6, with TRBD2 matching over 7 bases. Germline loops: CDR1 SQVTM, CDR2 ANQGSEA. The CDR3 has 14 amino acids. Trimming at V came to 4 bases and at J to 3 bases, leaving 3 bases not matched to a gene. The CDR3 DNA sequence: TGCAGCGTTGGGGGGGGAGATGGGGCCAACGTCCTGACTTTC. Protein product: CSVGGGDGANVLTF.

This clonotype was seen ten or more times. This sequence joins TRBV15 and TRBJ2-2; 8 nucleotides match TRBD2. The trim removed 0 bases at V and 1 base at J, leaving 4 bases unmatched. There are 17 residues in the CDR3. The germline V gene has CDR1 LNHNV and CDR2 YYDKDF (reference sequence). For the CDR3, the DNA is TGTGCCACCAGCAGAGATTCGAGCGGGAGGAACACCGGGGAGCTGTTTTTT. It translates to CATSRDSSGRNTGELFF.

This clonotype appeared many times. This chain links TRBV3-1 with TRBJ1-5; the D is unclear. The CDR3 length is 13 residues. V was clipped by 4 bases and J by 4 bases, with 8 bases between them. The germline V gene has CDR1 LGHDT and CDR2 YNNKEL (reference sequence). The CDR3, as DNA: TGTGCCAGCAGCCTTACACAGAATCAGCCCCAGCATTTT. Its protein is CASSLTQNQPQHF.

Many counts were recorded for this clonotype. The chain is built from TRBV25-1 and TRBJ1-2; D gene ambiguous. The CDR3 extends over 11 amino acids. Germline CDR1 is MGHDK and CDR2 is SYGVNS. V shed 6 bases and J shed 5 bases, with 7 bases lying between them. CDR3 protein: CASSNSYGYTF. CDR3 DNA sequence: TGTGCCAGCAGCAACAGTTATGGCTACACCTTC.

This clonotype was counted ten times or more. The J gene is TRBJ1-1, the V gene TRBV5-1, with D possibly matching TRBD1 (5 bases). The CDR3 runs to 12 residues. Trimming shortened V by 5 bases and J by 7 bases, and 12 bases separated the two germline ends. Germline lookup yields CDR1 SGHRS and CDR2 YFSETQ. CDR3 sequence (DNA): TGCGCCAGCAGTAGGGGCATCGGTGAAGCTTTCTTT. Amino acids: CASSRGIGEAFF.

This clonotype was seen at least ten times. The chain has TRBV7-2 and TRBJ1-3, with D possibly matching TRBD1 (6 bases). The CDR3 consists of 16 residues. Germline CDR1 SGHTA, CDR2 FQGNSA. V dropped 5 bases and J dropped 4 bases, with 18 bases sitting between them. As DNA, the CDR3 is TGTGCCAGCAGCCCTAGGGGGGGGACGGTAGGAAACACCATATATTTT. It yields the protein CASSPRGGTVGNTIYF.

This clonotype was seen a few times. The chain joins TRBV9 to TRBJ2-1; TRBD2 matches at 16 bases. J gave up 8 bases and V 0 bases, and 5 bases lay outside the gene matches. The CDR3 has 17 amino acids. The germline V gene encodes CDR1 SGDLS and CDR2 YYNGEE. The CDR3 nucleotides are TGTGCCAGCAGCGTAGCCCCGGGACTAGCGGGAGGGGATGAGCAGTTCTTC. Protein product: CASSVAPGLAGGDEQFF.

This clonotype was detected many times. The chain carries TRBV29-1 and TRBJ2-7, with unresolved D. Between the trimmed V and J ends, which lost 5 bases and 5 bases, there was a span of 10 bases. CDR3 length equals 11 residues. Germline V gene lookup returns CDR1 SQVTM and CDR2 ANQGSEA. The CDR3, as DNA: TGCAGCGTTCTGGGTATCCACGAGCAGTACTTC. It is translated as CSVLGIHEQYF.

This chain uses TRBV7-9 with TRBJ2-5, with a possible D match to TRBD2 (6 bases). Germline CDR1 is SEHNR and CDR2 is FQNEAQ (reference sequence). CDR3 length: 13 residues. V was cut by 9 bases and J by 4 bases, with 15 bases left in between. CDR3 DNA sequence: TGTGCCAGTTCCCTGGCGGGGTCAGAGACCCAGTACTTC. Amino acids: CASSLAGSETQYF.

In this sample, this clonotype turned up many times. The chain couples TRBV20-1 to TRBJ1-1, with 10 bases lining up with TRBD1. Germline lookup yields CDR1 DFQATT and CDR2 SNEGSKA (reference sequence). The CDR3 contains 18 residues. V shed 3 bases and J 0 bases; nucleotides not matched to a gene: 13. CDR3 bases: TGCAGTGCTAGGGGGCCCCCGGGACAGGGGTACATGAACACTGAAGCTTTCTTT. This codes for CSARGPPGQGYMNTEAFF.

This clonotype was found many times. V gene TRBV5-1 combines with J gene TRBJ1-5; TRBD1 matches at 10 bases. CDR3 length equals 16 residues. J lost 2 bases, V lost 4 bases, and 6 bases had no gene match. Germline V gene sequence: CDR1 SGHRS, CDR2 YFSETQ. CDR3 coding DNA: TGCGCCAGCAGCCCTGGACAGGGGGAGGGCAATCAGCCCCAGCATTTT. Translating it yields CASSPGQGEGNQPQHF.

This clonotype was found a few times. The chain combines TRBV7-6 with TRBJ2-3, with D perhaps given as TRBD1 or TRBD2 (5 bases each). The germline V gene has CDR1 SGHVS and CDR2 FNYEAQ. V was pared by 1 base and J by 2 bases, with 19 bases between. The CDR3 spans 18 residues. The CDR3 spells CASSLVTGRHRVTDTQYF. CDR3 nucleotides: TGTGCCAGCAGCTTAGTTACGGGGCGTCACCGGGTCACAGATACGCAGTATTTT.

This clonotype was detected ten times or more. The CDR3 coding sequence is TGTGCCAGCAGTCTTCAGGGTGTGGGCACTGAAGCTTTCTTT. Protein product: CASSLQGVGTEAFF. The chain carries TRBV12-3 or TRBV12-4 and TRBJ1-1; D might be TRBD1 (5 bases). This CDR3 is built from 14 residues. V lost 5 bases to trimming and J lost 4 bases, with 14 bases between them.

The table lists this clonotype with many counts. The chain couples TRBV20-1 to TRBJ2-1; 14 bases fit TRBD2. Per germline, CDR1 DFQATT and CDR2 SNEGSKA (reference sequence). The CDR3 loop spans 15 amino acids. The ends lost 6 bases at V and 6 bases at J; junction bases unmatched: 7. As DNA, the CDR3 is TGCAGTGCCCCAGGACTAGCGGGGGGACCCAATGAGCAGTTCTTC. It translates to CSAPGLAGGPNEQFF.

There are many counts of this clonotype. The chain couples TRBV15 to TRBJ1-6; D may be TRBD1 (6 bases). CDR3 length: 15 residues. The germline CDR1 and CDR2 sequences are LNHNV and YYDKDF (reference sequence). V was shortened by 1 base and J by 6 bases, with 10 bases between the two germline ends. The CDR3 nucleotides read TGTGCCACCAGCAGAGCGAACAGGGTTAATTCACCCCTCCACTTT. Translation gives CATSRANRVNSPLHF.

This clonotype was recorded at least ten times. The chain recombines TRBV7-9 with TRBJ1-5; D remains ambiguous. The CDR3 totals 11 residues. The germline V and J ends were trimmed by 11 bases and 7 bases, with 12 bases remaining between them. Germline V CDR1 and CDR2: SEHNR, FQNEAQ (reference sequence). The CDR3 DNA is TGTGCCCTCAGGAGGCGGCAGCCCCAGCATTTT. Its protein product is CALRRRQPQHF. The complete variable domain, with remaining parts taken from reference TRBV7-9 and TRBJ1-5, reads DTGVSQNPRHKITKRGQNVTFRCDPISEHNRLYWYRQTLGQGPEFLTYFQNEAQLEKSRLLSDRFSAERPKGSFSTLEIQRTEQGDSAMYLCALRRRQPQHFGDGTRLSIL.

This clonotype was detected ten times or more. The rearrangement links TRBV24-1 to TRBJ2-1; TRBD1 might be the D (5 bases). Germline V gives CDR1 KGHDR, CDR2 SFDVKD. V lost 4 bases to trimming and J lost 13 bases, with 16 bases between them. The length of the CDR3 is 13 residues. CDR3: CATSDPPRVPQFF. The CDR3 nucleotides read TGTGCCACCAGTGACCCCCCCAGGGTACCCCAGTTCTTC.

V and J are TRBV5-1 and TRBJ1-4; unclear D gene. Germline CDR1 and CDR2: SGHRS and YFSETQ. This CDR3 spans 13 amino acids. Trimming removed 5 bases from V and 8 bases from J, with 13 bases in between. CDR3 loop: CASREGMNEKLFF. In DNA, the CDR3 is TGCGCCAGCAGGGAGGGTATGAACGAAAAACTGTTTTTT.

This clonotype was recorded many times. This chain uses TRBV20-1 with TRBJ2-1, with a tentative D call TRBD2 (6 bases). Germline V gene sequence: CDR1 DFQATT, CDR2 SNEGSKA (reference sequence). V was pared by 3 bases and J by 3 bases, with 15 bases between. The CDR3 consists of 15 residues. As DNA, the CDR3 is TGCAGTGCTAGGATGGCGGGACGGATCTACAATGAGCAGTTCTTC. It translates to CSARMAGRIYNEQFF.

At least ten counts were recorded for this clonotype. The chain carries TRBV6-2 or TRBV6-3 and TRBJ2-3; 7 nucleotides align to TRBD1. V lost 2 bases and J lost 3; bases outside the gene matches: 5. The CDR3 is 15 amino acids. Germline assignment: CDR1 MNHEY and CDR2 SVGEGT. CDR3 amino acids: CASSYIDRATDTQYF. The CDR3 bases are TGTGCCAGCAGTTACATCGACAGGGCGACAGATACGCAGTATTTT.

This clonotype was counted at least ten times. The CDR3 DNA sequence: TGTGCCACCAGCAGAGCCCGGGGAGGTTCTAATGAGCAGTTCTTC. This translates into CATSRARGGSNEQFF. The gene calls are TRBV15 and TRBJ2-1; possibly TRBD2 for D (6 bases). The V end was cut by 1 base, the J end by 7 bases, with 14 bases between. The germline gives CDR1 LNHNV, CDR2 YYDKDF (reference sequence). CDR3 length: 15 amino acids.

The V and J genes are TRBV7-6 and TRBJ2-5; possible D gene TRBD1, 6 bases. From germline, CDR1 is SGHVS and CDR2 FNYEAQ. CDR3 length: 19 residues. V lost 4 bases and J lost 5, with 29 bases in between. CDR3 in amino acids: CASSSRRPPGAERNETQYF. For the CDR3, the DNA is TGTGCCAGCAGCTCCCGACGGCCCCCAGGGGCCGAAAGAAATGAGACCCAGTACTTC.

The gene calls are TRBV18 and TRBJ2-3, with a tentative D call TRBD1 (5 bases). Looked up from germline, CDR1 is KGHSH and CDR2 is LQKENI. The V end lost 3 bases, the J end lost 3 bases, and 10 bases lay between the germline ends. The CDR3 is made up of 14 amino acids. The CDR3 nucleotides are TGTGCCAGCTCACCCCCCGACAGAACAGATACGCAGTATTTT. As protein: CASSPPDRTDTQYF.

In its sample, this clonotype was seen many times. In DNA, the CDR3 is TGTGCCAGCTCACGGACTAGCGGGAGCACAGATACGCAGTATTTT. Amino acid sequence: CASSRTSGSTDTQYF. The chain is built from TRBV25-1 and TRBJ2-3, with 11 nucleotides matching TRBD2. Germline V gene lookup returns CDR1 MGHDK and CDR2 SYGVNS. The ends lost 8 bases at V and 0 bases at J; junction bases unmatched: 4. This CDR3 spans 15 amino acids.

The rearrangement joins TRBV6-5 to TRBJ2-1; TRBD2 matches 10 bases. The CDR3 extends over 18 amino acids. With 4 bases clipped from V and 7 bases from J, the junction kept 16 bases outside the gene matches. Per germline, CDR1 MNHEY and CDR2 SVGAGI. CDR3 residues: CASSFLGMSGGATNEQFF. The CDR3 DNA follows: TGTGCCAGCAGTTTCCTAGGGATGAGCGGGGGGGCTACGAATGAGCAGTTCTTC.